The rows below give T cell receptor beta chains drawn from one sample of a study of cytomegalovirus exposure and HLA in healthy donors. TCRdb's table, derived via immunoSEQ multiplex PCR, lists solely in-frame clones and lacks some. The sample has fewer than 200,000 clones, 80% to 90% seen once. What was sequenced was PBMCs. These receptors were taken from a woman aged 18 to 35 in good health and CMV-seronegative. Both conserved end residues are part of each CDR3. The order of the fields is clone size, J gene, V gene, D gene, CDR3 protein, CDR3 DNA. D genes are given only for firm matches. Size tells how often a clone was seen (once, few, many) or the class of an expanded clone, and some rows leave it out.

-,TRBJ2-7,TRBV10-3,TRBD1,CAISESTGIRDEQYF,TGTGCCATCAGTGAGTCGACAGGGATACGCGACGAGCAGTACTTC
once,TRBJ2-6,TRBV4-3,-,CASSQDKGESGANVLTF,TGCGCCAGCAGCCAAGATAAGGGGGAATCCGGGGCCAACGTCCTGACTTTC
few,TRBJ1-1,TRBV27,TRBD1,CASSSNRGTEAFF,TGTGCCAGCAGTTCCAACAGGGGCACTGAAGCTTTCTTT
-,TRBJ1-2,TRBV6-1,-,CASSPLTGSGYTF,TGTGCCAGCAGTCCGCTCACAGGGTCTGGCTACACCTTC
few,TRBJ1-1,TRBV15,-,CATKGGGAGLTNTEAFF,TGTGCCACCAAGGGAGGGGGGGCCGGACTCACGAACACTGAAGCTTTCTTT
-,TRBJ2-2,TRBV30,-,CAWSTNRRAGELFF,TGTGCCTGGAGTACAAATCGACGGGCCGGGGAGCTGTTTTTT
-,TRBJ2-1,TRBV6-6,TRBD2,CASSTPAGVFANEQFF,TGTGCCAGCAGTACCCCAGCGGGAGTCTTCGCCAATGAGCAGTTCTTC
-,TRBJ1-2,TRBV28,-,CAIHSYGGHNERASGYTF,TGTGCCATCCACTCGTACGGTGGCCATAACGAGAGGGCTTCGGGCTACACCTTC
-,TRBJ1-1,TRBV27,-,CASSLKGDTEAFF,TGTGCCAGCAGTTTAAAGGGGGACACTGAAGCTTTCTTT
-,TRBJ2-7,TRBV9,-,CASSVSLTATYEQYF,TGTGCCAGCAGCGTTAGCCTGACGGCGACCTACGAGCAGTACTTC
few,TRBJ2-7,TRBV5-1,TRBD2,CASSRMGTSATYEQYF,TGCGCCAGCAGCCGAATGGGGACTAGCGCAACCTACGAGCAGTACTTC
-,TRBJ1-2,TRBV6-5,TRBD1,CASSPDRGYGYTF,TGTGCCAGCAGTCCGGACAGGGGCTATGGCTACACCTTC
once,TRBJ2-7,TRBV11-3,-,CASSGYREKAYEQYF,TGTGCCAGCAGCGGATACAGGGAGAAGGCCTACGAGCAGTACTTC
few,TRBJ2-7,TRBV28,TRBD2,CASTGGSGDEQYF,TGTGCCAGCACCGGCGGGAGTGGGGACGAGCAGTACTTC
-,TRBJ1-5,TRBV19,TRBD1,CASSIVTGEYQPQHF,TGTGCCAGTAGTATAGTTACAGGGGAATATCAGCCCCAGCATTTT
few,TRBJ2-1,TRBV13,-,CASRGGGKSYNEQFF,TGTGCCAGCAGAGGGGGCGGGAAATCCTACAATGAGCAGTTCTTC
-,TRBJ2-5,TRBV7-2,-,CASSLDEGGTQYF,TGTGCCAGCAGCTTAGATGAGGGCGGGACCCAGTACTTC
-,TRBJ2-5,TRBV11-3,-,CASSSRSQASETQYF,TGTGCCAGCAGCTCACGGTCGCAGGCTTCAGAGACCCAGTACTTC